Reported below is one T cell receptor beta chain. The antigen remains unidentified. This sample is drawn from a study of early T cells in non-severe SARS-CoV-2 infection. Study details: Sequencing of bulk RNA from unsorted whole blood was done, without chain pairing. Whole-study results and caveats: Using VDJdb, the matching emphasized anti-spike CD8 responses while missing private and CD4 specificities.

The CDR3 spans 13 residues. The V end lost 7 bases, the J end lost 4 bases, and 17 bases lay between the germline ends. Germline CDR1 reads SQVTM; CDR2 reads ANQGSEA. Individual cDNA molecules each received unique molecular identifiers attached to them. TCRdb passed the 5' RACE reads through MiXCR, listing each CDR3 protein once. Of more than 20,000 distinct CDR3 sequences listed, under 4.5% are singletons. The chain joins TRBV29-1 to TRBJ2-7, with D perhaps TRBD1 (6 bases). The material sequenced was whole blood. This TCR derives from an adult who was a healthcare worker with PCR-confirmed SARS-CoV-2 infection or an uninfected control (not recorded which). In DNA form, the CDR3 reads TGCAGCGCTCTAAGACCCGGACAGTACGAGCAGTACTTC. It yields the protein CSALRPGQYEQYF.